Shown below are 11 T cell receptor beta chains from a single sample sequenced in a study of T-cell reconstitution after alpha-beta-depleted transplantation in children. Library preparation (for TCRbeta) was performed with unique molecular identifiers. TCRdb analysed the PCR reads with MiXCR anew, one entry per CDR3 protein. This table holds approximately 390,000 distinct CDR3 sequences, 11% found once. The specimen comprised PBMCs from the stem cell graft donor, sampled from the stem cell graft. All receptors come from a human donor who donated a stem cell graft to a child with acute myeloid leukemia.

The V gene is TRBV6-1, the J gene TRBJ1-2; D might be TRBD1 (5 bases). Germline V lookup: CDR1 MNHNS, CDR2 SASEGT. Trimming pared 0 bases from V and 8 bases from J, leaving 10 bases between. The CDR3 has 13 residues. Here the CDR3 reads CASSEARVAGYTF. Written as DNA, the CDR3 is TGTGCCAGCAGTGAAGCCAGGGTAGCGGGCTACACCTTC.

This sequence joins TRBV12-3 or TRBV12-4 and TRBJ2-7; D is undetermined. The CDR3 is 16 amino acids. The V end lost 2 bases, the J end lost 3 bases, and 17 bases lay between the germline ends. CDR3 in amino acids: CASSLWWQEPLYEQYF. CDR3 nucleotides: TGTGCCAGCAGTTTATGGTGGCAGGAGCCCCTCTACGAGCAGTACTTC.

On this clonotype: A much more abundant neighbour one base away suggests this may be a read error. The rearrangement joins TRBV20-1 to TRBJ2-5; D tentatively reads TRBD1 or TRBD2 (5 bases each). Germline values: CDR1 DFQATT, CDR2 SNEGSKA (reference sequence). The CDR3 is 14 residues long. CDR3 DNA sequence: TGCTGTGCCAATTCGGGGCTACCCCAAGAGACCCAGTACTTC. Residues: CCANSGLPQETQYF.

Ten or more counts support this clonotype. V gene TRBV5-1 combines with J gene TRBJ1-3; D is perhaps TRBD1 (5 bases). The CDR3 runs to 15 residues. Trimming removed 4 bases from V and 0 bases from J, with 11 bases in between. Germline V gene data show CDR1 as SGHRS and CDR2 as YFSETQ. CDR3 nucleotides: TGCGCCAGCAGCCGTGACAGCATCTCTGGAAACACCATATATTTT. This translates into CASSRDSISGNTIYF.

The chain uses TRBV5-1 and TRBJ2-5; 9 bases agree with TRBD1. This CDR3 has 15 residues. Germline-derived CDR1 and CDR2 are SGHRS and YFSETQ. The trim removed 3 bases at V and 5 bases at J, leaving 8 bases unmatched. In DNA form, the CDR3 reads TGCGCCAGCAGCTACCGACAGGGGGGCACGGAGACCCAGTACTTC. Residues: CASSYRQGGTETQYF. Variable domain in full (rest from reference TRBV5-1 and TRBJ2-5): KAGVTQTPRYLIKTRGQQVTLSCSPISGHRSVSWYQQTPGQGLQFLFEYFSETQRNKGNFPGRFSGRQFSNSRSEMNVSTLELGDSALYLCASSYRQGGTETQYFGPGTRLLVL.

The CDR3 loop reads CASLRASEQYF. CDR3 in DNA: TGTGCCAGCCTACGGGCGTCCGAGCAGTACTTC. This chain uses TRBV6-6 with TRBJ2-7; unclear D gene. V was shortened by 8 bases and J by 6 bases, with 11 bases between the two germline ends. This CDR3 region has 11 residues. Germline values: CDR1 MNHNY, CDR2 SVGAGI (reference sequence).

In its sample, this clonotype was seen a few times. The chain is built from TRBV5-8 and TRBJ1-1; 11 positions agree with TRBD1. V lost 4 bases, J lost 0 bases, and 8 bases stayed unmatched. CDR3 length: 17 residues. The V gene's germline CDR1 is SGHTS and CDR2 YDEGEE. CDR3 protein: CASSAGQGAILNTEAFF. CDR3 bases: TGTGCCAGCAGCGCCGGACAGGGGGCGATCCTGAACACTGAAGCTTTCTTT.

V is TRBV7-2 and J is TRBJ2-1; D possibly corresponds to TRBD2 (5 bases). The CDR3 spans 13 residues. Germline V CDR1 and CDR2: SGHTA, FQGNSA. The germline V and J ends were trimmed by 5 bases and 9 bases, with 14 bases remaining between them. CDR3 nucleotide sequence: TGTGCCAGCAGCCCCTCCAATCGGGGTGAGCAGTTCTTC. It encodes CASSPSNRGEQFF. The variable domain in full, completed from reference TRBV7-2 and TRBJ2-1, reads GAGVSQSPSNKVTEKGKDVELRCDPISGHTALYWYRQSLGQGLEFLIYFQGNSAPDKSGLPSDRFSAERTGGSVSTLTIQRTQQEDSAVYLCASSPSNRGEQFFGPGTRLTVL.

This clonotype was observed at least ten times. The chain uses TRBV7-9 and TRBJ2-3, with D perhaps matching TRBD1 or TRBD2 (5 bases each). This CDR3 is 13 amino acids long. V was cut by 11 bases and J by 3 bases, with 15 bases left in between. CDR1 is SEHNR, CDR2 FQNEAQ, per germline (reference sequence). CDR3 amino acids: CAAEGSGTDTQYF. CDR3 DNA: TGTGCCGCCGAGGGGTCGGGAACAGATACGCAGTATTTT.

CDR3 in DNA: TGTGCCAGCAGCTTAATCGCGGGGAACACTGAAGCTTTCTTT. As protein: CASSLIAGNTEAFF. The chain carries TRBV7-6 and TRBJ1-1; D is uncertain. Germline V gene lookup returns CDR1 SGHVS and CDR2 FNYEAQ. This CDR3 comprises 14 residues. Trimming removed 2 bases at V and 1 base at J, with 8 bases between.

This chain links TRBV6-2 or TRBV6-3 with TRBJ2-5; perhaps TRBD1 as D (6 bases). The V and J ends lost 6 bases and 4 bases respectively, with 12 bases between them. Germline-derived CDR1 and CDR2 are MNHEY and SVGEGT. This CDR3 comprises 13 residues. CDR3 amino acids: CASSHGQLETQYF. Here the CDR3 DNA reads TGTGCCAGCAGCCACGGACAGTTAGAGACCCAGTACTTC.